This is a list of T cell receptor beta chains from one sample in a study of technical replicates of blood from a few donors. The table came from immunoSEQ multiplex PCR; TCRdb's copy has only in-frame clones and leaves some out. The sample holds around 63,000 clones, 80% to 95% seen once. Sequenced sample: PBMCs. Receptors were obtained from a human donor in good health. Some clones in this sample may be carry-over from other donors' samples. Both conserved end residues are part of each CDR3. The D gene is left open where the match is weak. Not every row has a clone size; where given, it reads once, few, many or a size class.

clone size: NA
J gene: TRBJ2-7
V gene: TRBV6-5
D gene: TRBD2
CDR3 protein: CASRKGLAGAYEQYF
CDR3 DNA: TGTGCCAGCAGGAAGGGACTAGCGGGCGCCTACGAGCAGTACTTC

clone size: NA
J gene: TRBJ2-3
V gene: TRBV30
D gene: TRBD2
CDR3 protein: CGAGGDTQYF
CDR3 DNA: TGTGGCGCGGGGGGAGATACGCAGTATTTT

clone size: NA
J gene: TRBJ1-2
V gene: TRBV2
D gene: NA
CDR3 protein: CASSEGLSYGYTF
CDR3 DNA: TGTGCCAGCAGTGAGGGACTTAGCTATGGCTACACCTTC

clone size: NA
J gene: TRBJ1-1
V gene: TRBV2
D gene: NA
CDR3 protein: CASIGSNRINTEAFF
CDR3 DNA: TGTGCCAGCATAGGGTCGAACAGGATCAACACTGAAGCTTTCTTT

clone size: NA
J gene: TRBJ2-5
V gene: TRBV7-9
D gene: TRBD1
CDR3 protein: CASRQGVGETQYF
CDR3 DNA: TGTGCCAGCAGGCAGGGGGTGGGAGAGACCCAGTACTTC

clone size: NA
J gene: TRBJ1-5
V gene: TRBV4-3
D gene: NA
CDR3 protein: CASSQVEVFNQPQHF
CDR3 DNA: TGCGCCAGCAGCCAAGTAGAGGTTTTTAATCAGCCCCAGCATTTT

clone size: NA
J gene: TRBJ2-7
V gene: TRBV4-2
D gene: TRBD2
CDR3 protein: CASSQRREGRNEQYF
CDR3 DNA: TGTGCCAGCAGCCAACGACGGGAGGGTCGAAACGAGCAGTACTTC

clone size: NA
J gene: TRBJ1-2
V gene: TRBV7-9
D gene: NA
CDR3 protein: CASSLDAALYTF
CDR3 DNA: TGTGCCAGCAGCTTAGATGCCGCGCTCTACACCTTC

clone size: NA
J gene: TRBJ2-7
V gene: TRBV9
D gene: NA
CDR3 protein: CASSVTESYEQYF
CDR3 DNA: TGTGCCAGCAGCGTAACAGAGTCCTACGAGCAGTACTTC

clone size: NA
J gene: TRBJ2-3
V gene: TRBV7-9
D gene: NA
CDR3 protein: CASSREFSTDTQYF
CDR3 DNA: TGTGCCAGCAGCAGGGAGTTTAGCACAGATACGCAGTATTTT

clone size: NA
J gene: TRBJ1-1
V gene: TRBV18
D gene: NA
CDR3 protein: CASSRQGLHTEAFF
CDR3 DNA: TGTGCCAGCTCGCGGCAGGGGTTGCACACTGAAGCTTTCTTT

clone size: NA
J gene: TRBJ2-5
V gene: TRBV5-1
D gene: NA
CDR3 protein: CASSLGDTQETQYF
CDR3 DNA: TGCGCCAGCAGCTTAGGGGACACCCAAGAGACCCAGTACTTC

clone size: NA
J gene: TRBJ1-2
V gene: TRBV5-6
D gene: NA
CDR3 protein: CASSRDQGSYGYTF
CDR3 DNA: TGTGCCAGCAGCCGTGACCAGGGTAGCTATGGCTACACCTTC

clone size: once
J gene: TRBJ2-5
V gene: TRBV4-2
D gene: TRBD2
CDR3 protein: CASSLGLQKETQYF
CDR3 DNA: TGTGCCAGCAGCCTGGGACTACAAAAAGAGACCCAGTACTTC

clone size: NA
J gene: TRBJ1-6
V gene: TRBV5-1
D gene: NA
CDR3 protein: CASSLAPAGSNSPLHF
CDR3 DNA: TGCGCCAGCAGCTTGGCCCCGGCAGGGTCGAATTCACCCCTCCACTTT

clone size: NA
J gene: TRBJ1-5
V gene: TRBV18
D gene: NA
CDR3 protein: CASSPGTGGNQPQHF
CDR3 DNA: TGTGCCAGCTCACCAGGTACGGGGGGCAATCAGCCCCAGCATTTT

clone size: NA
J gene: TRBJ2-7
V gene: TRBV4-1
D gene: TRBD1
CDR3 protein: CASSQTGTGDYEQYF
CDR3 DNA: TGCGCCAGCAGCCAGACCGGGACAGGGGACTACGAGCAGTACTTC

clone size: once
J gene: TRBJ2-1
V gene: TRBV4-1
D gene: NA
CDR3 protein: CASSQVLRGPEQFF
CDR3 DNA: TGCGCCAGCAGCCAAGTGTTACGGGGTCCCGAGCAGTTCTTC

clone size: NA
J gene: TRBJ2-7
V gene: TRBV5-1
D gene: TRBD1
CDR3 protein: CASSPGFGTGSPVNEQYF
CDR3 DNA: TGCGCCAGCAGCCCGGGGTTTGGGACAGGGAGCCCTGTGAACGAGCAGTACTTC

clone size: NA
J gene: TRBJ1-1
V gene: TRBV5-1
D gene: NA
CDR3 protein: CASSPRLGRETEAFF
CDR3 DNA: TGCGCCAGCAGCCCCCGTTTGGGAAGGGAGACTGAAGCTTTCTTT

clone size: NA
J gene: TRBJ2-7
V gene: TRBV18
D gene: TRBD2
CDR3 protein: CASSPGLAGVEQYF
CDR3 DNA: TGTGCCAGCTCACCGGGACTAGCGGGAGTAGAGCAGTACTTC

clone size: NA
J gene: TRBJ2-2
V gene: TRBV6-1
D gene: TRBD1
CDR3 protein: CASRPTGSNTGELFF
CDR3 DNA: TGTGCCAGCAGGCCGACAGGGTCGAACACCGGGGAGCTGTTTTTT

clone size: NA
J gene: TRBJ2-7
V gene: TRBV5-4
D gene: NA
CDR3 protein: CASSLAVNYEQYF
CDR3 DNA: TGTGCCAGCAGCTTGGCAGTCAACTACGAGCAGTACTTC

clone size: once
J gene: TRBJ2-1
V gene: TRBV5-6
D gene: NA
CDR3 protein: CASSLLGAGRGNEQFF
CDR3 DNA: TGTGCCAGCAGCTTGTTGGGAGCGGGGAGGGGGAATGAGCAGTTCTTC

clone size: NA
J gene: TRBJ2-7
V gene: TRBV11-2
D gene: TRBD2
CDR3 protein: CASSTSGISYEQYF
CDR3 DNA: TGTGCCAGCAGCACAAGCGGGATCTCCTACGAGCAGTACTTC

clone size: NA
J gene: TRBJ1-4
V gene: TRBV15
D gene: NA
CDR3 protein: CATSSPGAWAEKLFF
CDR3 DNA: TGTGCCACCAGCAGCCCAGGGGCGTGGGCTGAAAAACTGTTTTTT

clone size: NA
J gene: TRBJ1-2
V gene: TRBV6-5
D gene: TRBD1
CDR3 protein: CASSGTGGPYGYTF
CDR3 DNA: TGTGCCAGCAGCGGGACAGGGGGCCCCTATGGCTACACCTTC

clone size: NA
J gene: TRBJ2-3
V gene: TRBV9
D gene: TRBD2
CDR3 protein: CASGGGADTDTQYF
CDR3 DNA: TGTGCCAGCGGGGGAGGGGCCGACACAGATACGCAGTATTTT

clone size: NA
J gene: TRBJ1-5
V gene: TRBV2
D gene: TRBD1
CDR3 protein: CASSDRTGAIFQPQHF
CDR3 DNA: TGTGCCAGCAGTGATAGGACAGGGGCGATATTTCAGCCCCAGCATTTT